Following are 8 T cell receptor beta chains from one sample sequenced in a study of yellow fever vaccine responses in identical twins. TCRdb reprocessed the RT-PCR reads via MiXCR and lists one record per CDR3 protein. The sample contains 7,000 or so distinct CDR3 sequences, roughly 84% of which appear only once. Material: T cells from blood (PBMCs), unsorted or a sorted subset (not recorded which), obtained before or after yellow fever vaccination (not recorded which). The receptor set was obtained from a woman in her late teens or twenties who received the yellow fever vaccine.

This sequence joins TRBV29-1 and TRBJ2-7; D ambiguous. Germline V gene lookup returns CDR1 SQVTM and CDR2 ANQGSEA. Trimming stripped 4 bases from V and 1 base from J, with 11 bases between. The CDR3 has 13 residues. CDR3: CSVAQLNSYEQYF. CDR3 bases: TGCAGCGTTGCACAGCTTAATTCCTACGAGCAGTACTTC.

The V gene is TRBV11-3, the J gene TRBJ2-5; D call uncertain. This CDR3 comprises 14 residues. V was trimmed by 5 bases and J by 2 bases, leaving 12 bases between them. The germline V gene has CDR1 SGHNT and CDR2 YENEEA. The CDR3 loop is CASSPGISQETQYF. CDR3 DNA sequence: TGTGCCAGCAGCCCTGGGATCTCGCAAGAGACCCAGTACTTC.

The V and J genes are TRBV2 and TRBJ2-1; D is possibly TRBD2 (7 bases). This CDR3 is built from 14 residues. CDR1 and CDR2 (germline): SNHLY, FYNNEI. The V end was cut by 10 bases, the J end by 4 bases, with 17 bases between. In nucleotides, the CDR3 is TGTGCCATCCGGGGAGGGAGGGGGTACAATGAGCAGTTCTTC. It encodes CAIRGGRGYNEQFF.

V gene TRBV6-1 combines with J gene TRBJ2-1, with TRBD2 identical over 7 bases. From germline, CDR1 is MNHNS and CDR2 SASEGT. Trimming removed 11 bases from V and 7 bases from J; junction bases left unmatched: 11. This CDR3 has 13 residues. CDR3 in amino acids: CACRASGGNEQFF. For the CDR3, the DNA is TGTGCCTGCCGGGCTAGCGGAGGGAATGAGCAGTTCTTC.

This chain joins TRBV20-1 and TRBJ2-7; 9 positions agree with TRBD1. CDR3 length equals 14 residues. J gave up 3 bases and V 2 bases, and 5 bases lay outside the gene matches. Germline CDR1 and CDR2: DFQATT and SNEGSKA (reference sequence). The CDR3 here is CSARTTGGSYEQYF. The CDR3 region has the DNA TGCAGTGCTAGAACAACAGGGGGCAGCTACGAGCAGTACTTC.

Only a few counts were recorded for this clonotype. The chain combines TRBV2 with TRBJ2-1; TRBD1 agrees at 7 bases. CDR1 is SNHLY, CDR2 FYNNEI, per germline. V was clipped by 4 bases and J by 9 bases; unmatched bases: 9. The CDR3 spans 14 residues. CDR3 protein: CASSGTGLGIEQFF. The CDR3 DNA reads TGTGCCAGCAGTGGGACAGGCCTGGGGATTGAGCAGTTCTTC. Based on the CDR3 plus reference TRBV2 and TRBJ2-1, the full variable domain is EPEVTQTPSHQVTQMGQEVILRCVPISNHLYFYWYRQILGQKVEFLVSFYNNEISEKSEIFDDQFSVERPDGSNFTLKIRSTKLEDSAMYFCASSGTGLGIEQFFGPGTRLTVL.

V gene TRBV7-9 combines with J gene TRBJ2-3; D not resolved. Deletions cut 7 bases from V and 2 bases from J, with 4 bases between. The length of the CDR3 is 11 residues. Germline-derived CDR1 and CDR2 are SEHNR and FQNEAQ (reference sequence). This CDR3 reads CASTHTDTQYF. As DNA, the CDR3 is TGTGCCAGCACCCACACAGATACGCAGTATTTT.

For the CDR3, the DNA is TGTGCCAGCAGCTTAGGGTCCCAGACGTGGGAGACCCAGTACTTC. Its translation is CASSLGSQTWETQYF. This chain links TRBV11-2 with TRBJ2-5; D unresolved. Looked up from germline, CDR1 is SGHAT and CDR2 is FQNNGV. The CDR3 loop spans 15 amino acids. V was trimmed by 1 base and J by 5 bases, leaving 14 bases between them.